This T cell receptor (beta chain) was identified in a study of vaccination effects on CD4 cells after COVID-19. In the study overall: Post-vaccine sampling took place a median of 72 days after the second dose. Overall study findings and caveats: Late post-vaccination, clones induced by infection and those induced by vaccine underwent marked clonal contraction.

This CDR3 is built from 17 residues. V lost 1 base, J lost 2 bases, and 11 bases stayed unmatched. Only one count was recorded for this clone. Its antigen is unknown. TCRdb's copy holds only in-frame clones and misses some; the assay was immunoSEQ multiplex PCR. The sample yields tens of thousands of clones, around 73% seen once. Sequencing in the ViraFEST assay came after antigen-specific CD4+ T cells had been expanded with viral peptide pools, which were used to stimulate PBMC. Cultured cells yielded isolated CD4+ T cells after approximately nine days. The cohort was immunized with two doses of either the BNT162b2 or mRNA-1273 vaccine. Absence of prior SARS-CoV-2 infection characterized the vaccine recipients, who showed negative nucleocapsid antibodies. It was on days 3 and 7 that half the medium was replaced with IL-2 medium.

The sample in question was CD4+ T cells from PBMCs cultured with HCoV-229E spike peptides, obtained after COVID-19 vaccination. The source of this sequence is a human donor who received a COVID-19 vaccine. The rearrangement joins TRBV5-3 to TRBJ1-2, with 7 bases that match TRBD1. TRBV5-3 is treated as an ORF (open reading frame) with a function not yet certain. The DNA of the CDR3 is TGTGCCAGAAGCTTGAGAGGGGGCCGGGGACCGAACTATGGCTACACCTTC. Translating gives CARSLRGGRGPNYGYTF.